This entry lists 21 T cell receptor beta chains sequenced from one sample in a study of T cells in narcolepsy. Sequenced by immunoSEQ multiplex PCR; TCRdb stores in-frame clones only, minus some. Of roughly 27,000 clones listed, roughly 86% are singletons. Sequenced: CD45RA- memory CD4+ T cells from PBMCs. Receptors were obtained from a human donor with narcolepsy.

The CDR3 nucleotides are TGTGCCAGCAGTTCGACCTATGAGCAGTTCTTC. The encoded protein is CASSSTYEQFF. The chain is built from TRBV5-4 and TRBJ2-1; D gene uncertain. Germline CDR1 reads SGHNT; CDR2 reads YYREEE (reference sequence). This CDR3 has 11 residues. Trimming took off 5 bases at V and 8 bases at J, with 8 bases between the two ends.

The CDR3 coding sequence is TGTGCCAGTCTTCCCGGGACAGGGAATTCACCCCTCCACTTT. This gives the protein CASLPGTGNSPLHF. The chain is built from TRBV18 and TRBJ1-6, with 9 nucleotides matching TRBD1. Trimming removed 9 bases from V and 7 bases from J; junction bases left unmatched: 7. The CDR3 runs 14 residues. Germline loops: CDR1 KGHSH, CDR2 LQKENI.

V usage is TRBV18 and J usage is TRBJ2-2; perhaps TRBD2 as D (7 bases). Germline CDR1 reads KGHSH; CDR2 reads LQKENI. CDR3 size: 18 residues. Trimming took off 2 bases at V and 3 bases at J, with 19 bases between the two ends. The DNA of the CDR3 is TGTGCCAGCTCACCAATATTGGCGCGGGGGCCTGACACCGGGGAGCTGTTTTTT. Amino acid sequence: CASSPILARGPDTGELFF.

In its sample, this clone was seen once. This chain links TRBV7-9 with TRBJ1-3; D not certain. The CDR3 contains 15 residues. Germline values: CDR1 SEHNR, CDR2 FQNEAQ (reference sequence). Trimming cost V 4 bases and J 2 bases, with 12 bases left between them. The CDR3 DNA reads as TGTGCCAGCAGCTCCCGGGCCCAGCCTGGAAACACCATATATTTT. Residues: CASSSRAQPGNTIYF. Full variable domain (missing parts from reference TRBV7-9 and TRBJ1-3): DTGVSQNPRHKITKRGQNVTFRCDPISEHNRLYWYRQTLGQGPEFLTYFQNEAQLEKSRLLSDRFSAERPKGSFSTLEIQRTEQGDSAMYLCASSSRAQPGNTIYFGEGSWLTVV.

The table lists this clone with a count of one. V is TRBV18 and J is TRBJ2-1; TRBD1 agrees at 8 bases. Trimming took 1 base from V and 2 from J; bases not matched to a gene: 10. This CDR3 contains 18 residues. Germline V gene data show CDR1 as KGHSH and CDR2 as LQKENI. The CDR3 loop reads CASSPRGLGTGAYNEQFF. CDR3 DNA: TGTGCCAGCTCACCACGGGGGCTCGGGACAGGCGCCTACAATGAGCAGTTCTTC.

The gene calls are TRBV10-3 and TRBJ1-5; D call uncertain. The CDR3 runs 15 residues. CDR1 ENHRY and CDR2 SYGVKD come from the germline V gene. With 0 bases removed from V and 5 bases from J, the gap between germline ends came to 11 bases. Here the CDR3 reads CAISESTTTDQPQHF. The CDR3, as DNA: TGTGCCATCAGTGAGTCGACAACCACAGATCAGCCCCAGCATTTT.

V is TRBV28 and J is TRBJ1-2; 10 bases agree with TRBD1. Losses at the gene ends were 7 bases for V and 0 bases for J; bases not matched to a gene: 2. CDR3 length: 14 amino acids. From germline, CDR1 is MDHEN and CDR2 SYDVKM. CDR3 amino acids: CASNDRGPNYGYTF. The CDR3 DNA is TGTGCCAGCAATGACAGGGGGCCTAACTATGGCTACACCTTC.

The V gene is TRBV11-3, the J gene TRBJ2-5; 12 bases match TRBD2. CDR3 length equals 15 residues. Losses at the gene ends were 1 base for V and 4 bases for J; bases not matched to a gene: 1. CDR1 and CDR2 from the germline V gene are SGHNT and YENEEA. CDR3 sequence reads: CASSLAGLAGETQYF. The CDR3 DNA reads TGTGCCAGCAGCTTAGCGGGACTAGCGGGAGAGACCCAGTACTTC. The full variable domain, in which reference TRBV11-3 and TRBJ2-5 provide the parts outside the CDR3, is EAGVVQSPRYKIIEKKQPVAFWCNPISGHNTLYWYLQNLGQGPELLIRYENEEAVDDSQLPKDRFSAERLKGVDSTLKIQPAELGDSAVYLCASSLAGLAGETQYFGPGTRLLVL.

The CDR3 DNA reads as TGTGCCAGCAGCGTAGCTACGGGGGGCGGAGAGACCCAGTACTTC. The encoded protein is CASSVATGGGETQYF. The chain links TRBV9 to TRBJ2-5, with a possible D match to TRBD2 (7 bases). CDR1 and CDR2 (germline): SGDLS, YYNGEE. Trimming removed 0 bases at V and 4 bases at J, with 13 bases between. This CDR3 spans 15 amino acids.

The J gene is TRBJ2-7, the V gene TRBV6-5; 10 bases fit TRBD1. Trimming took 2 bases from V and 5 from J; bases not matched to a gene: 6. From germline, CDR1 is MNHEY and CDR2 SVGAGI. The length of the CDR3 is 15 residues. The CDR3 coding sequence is TGTGCCAGCAGTTACCCCCCGGGACAGGGGAACGAGCAGTACTTC. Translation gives CASSYPPGQGNEQYF.

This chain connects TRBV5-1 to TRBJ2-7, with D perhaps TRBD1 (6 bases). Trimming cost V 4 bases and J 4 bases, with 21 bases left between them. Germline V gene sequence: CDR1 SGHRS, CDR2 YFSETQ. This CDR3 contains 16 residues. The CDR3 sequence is CASSPTGHLETYEQYF. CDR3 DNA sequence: TGCGCCAGCAGCCCCACGGGACATCTCGAGACTTACGAGCAGTACTTC.

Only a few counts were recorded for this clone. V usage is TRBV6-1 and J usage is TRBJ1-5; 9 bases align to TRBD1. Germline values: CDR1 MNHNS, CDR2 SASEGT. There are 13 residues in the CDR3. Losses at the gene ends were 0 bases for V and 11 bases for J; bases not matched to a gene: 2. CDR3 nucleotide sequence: TGTGCCAGCAGTGAAGCCCGACAGGGGGCCCAGCATTTT. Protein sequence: CASSEARQGAQHF.

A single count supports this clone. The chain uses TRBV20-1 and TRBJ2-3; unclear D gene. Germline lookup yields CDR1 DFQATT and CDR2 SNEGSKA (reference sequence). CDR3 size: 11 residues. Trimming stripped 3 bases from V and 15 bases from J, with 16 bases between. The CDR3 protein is CSASFHTGFYF. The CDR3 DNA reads TGCAGTGCTAGTTTTCACACCGGTTTTTATTTT.

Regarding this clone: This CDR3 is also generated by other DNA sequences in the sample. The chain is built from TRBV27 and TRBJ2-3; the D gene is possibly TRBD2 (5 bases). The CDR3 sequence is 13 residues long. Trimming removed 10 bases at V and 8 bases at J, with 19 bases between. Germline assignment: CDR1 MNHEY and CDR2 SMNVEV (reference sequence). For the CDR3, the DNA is TGTGCCACCGCTAGAGAGGGTGCGGTTACGCAGTATTTT. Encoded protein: CATAREGAVTQYF.

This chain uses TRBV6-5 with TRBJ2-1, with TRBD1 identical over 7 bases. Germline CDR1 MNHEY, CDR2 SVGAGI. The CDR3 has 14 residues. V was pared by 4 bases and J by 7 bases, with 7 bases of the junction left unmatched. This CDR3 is CASSSAGTVNEQFF. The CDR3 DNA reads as TGTGCCAGCAGTTCCGCCGGGACAGTAAATGAGCAGTTCTTC.

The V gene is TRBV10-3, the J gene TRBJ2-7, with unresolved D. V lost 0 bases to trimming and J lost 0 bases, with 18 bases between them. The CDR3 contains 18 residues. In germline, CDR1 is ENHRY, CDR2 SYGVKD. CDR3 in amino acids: CAISESQVGGVSSYEQYF. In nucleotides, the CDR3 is TGTGCCATCAGTGAGTCGCAGGTCGGCGGAGTCAGCTCCTACGAGCAGTACTTC.

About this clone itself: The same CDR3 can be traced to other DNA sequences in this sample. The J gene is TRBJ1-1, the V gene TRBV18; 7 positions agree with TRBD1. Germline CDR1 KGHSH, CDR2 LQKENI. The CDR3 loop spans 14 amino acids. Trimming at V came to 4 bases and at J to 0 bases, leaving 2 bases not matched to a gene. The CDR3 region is CASSLGTVNTEAFF. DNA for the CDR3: TGTGCCAGCTCACTAGGGACAGTGAACACTGAAGCTTTCTTT. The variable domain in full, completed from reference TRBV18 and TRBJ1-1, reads NAGVMQNPRHLVRRRGQEARLRCSPMKGHSHVYWYRQLPEEGLKFMVYLQKENIIDESGMPKERFSAEFPKEGPSILRIQQVVRGDSAAYFCASSLGTVNTEAFFGQGTRLTVV.

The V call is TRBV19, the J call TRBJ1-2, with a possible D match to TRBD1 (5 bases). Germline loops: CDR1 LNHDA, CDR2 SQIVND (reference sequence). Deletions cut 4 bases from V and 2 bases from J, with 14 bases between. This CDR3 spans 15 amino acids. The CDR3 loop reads CASSNPLGGNYGYTF. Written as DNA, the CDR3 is TGTGCCAGTAGTAACCCGCTCGGGGGAAACTATGGCTACACCTTC.

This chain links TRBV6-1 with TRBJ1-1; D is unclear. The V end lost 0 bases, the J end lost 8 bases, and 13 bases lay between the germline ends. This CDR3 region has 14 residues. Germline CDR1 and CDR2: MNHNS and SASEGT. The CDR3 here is CASSEAYGKSEAFF. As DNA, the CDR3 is TGTGCCAGCAGTGAAGCGTACGGGAAGAGCGAAGCTTTCTTT.

The CDR3 reads CASGLFSEQFF. Here the CDR3 DNA reads TGTGCCAGTGGTTTGTTCAGTGAGCAGTTCTTC. The chain combines TRBV19 with TRBJ2-1, with unresolved D. With 8 bases removed from V and 9 bases from J, the gap between germline ends came to 11 bases. Germline V gene lookup returns CDR1 LNHDA and CDR2 SQIVND (reference sequence). This CDR3 is 11 amino acids long.

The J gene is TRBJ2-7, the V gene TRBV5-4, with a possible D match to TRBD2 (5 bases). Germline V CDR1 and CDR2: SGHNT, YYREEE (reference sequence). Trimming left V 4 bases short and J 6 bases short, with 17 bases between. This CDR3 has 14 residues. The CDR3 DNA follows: TGTGCCAGCAGCCCCTGGGATAGGGCGGGCGAGCAGTACTTC. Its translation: CASSPWDRAGEQYF.